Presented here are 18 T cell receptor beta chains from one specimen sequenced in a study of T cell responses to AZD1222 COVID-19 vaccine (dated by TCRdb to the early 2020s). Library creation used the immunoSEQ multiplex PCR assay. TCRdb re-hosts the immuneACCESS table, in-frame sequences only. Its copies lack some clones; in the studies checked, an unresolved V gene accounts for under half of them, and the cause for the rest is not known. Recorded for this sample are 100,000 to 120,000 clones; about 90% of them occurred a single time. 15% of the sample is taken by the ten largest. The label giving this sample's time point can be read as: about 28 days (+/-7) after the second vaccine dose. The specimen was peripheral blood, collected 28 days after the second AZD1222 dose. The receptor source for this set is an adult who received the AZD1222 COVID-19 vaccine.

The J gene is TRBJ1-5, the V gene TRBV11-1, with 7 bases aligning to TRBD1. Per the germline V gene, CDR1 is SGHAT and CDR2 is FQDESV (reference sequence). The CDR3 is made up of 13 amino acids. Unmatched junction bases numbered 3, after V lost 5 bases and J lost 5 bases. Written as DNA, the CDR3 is TGTGCCAGCAGCCTCCAGGGGGATCAGCCCCAGCATTTT. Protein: CASSLQGDQPQHF.

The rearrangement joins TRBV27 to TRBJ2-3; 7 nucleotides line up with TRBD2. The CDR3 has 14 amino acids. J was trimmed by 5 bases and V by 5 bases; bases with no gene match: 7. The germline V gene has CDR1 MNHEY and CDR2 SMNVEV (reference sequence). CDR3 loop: CASSPRSSGDTQYF. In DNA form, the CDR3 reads TGTGCCAGCAGTCCTAGGTCTAGCGGAGATACGCAGTATTTT.

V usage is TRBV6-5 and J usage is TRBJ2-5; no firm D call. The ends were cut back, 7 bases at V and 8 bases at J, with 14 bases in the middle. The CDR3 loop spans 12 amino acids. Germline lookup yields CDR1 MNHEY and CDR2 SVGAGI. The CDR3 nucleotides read TGTGCCAGCACCCACCCTGGCGCTACCCAGTACTTC. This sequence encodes CASTHPGATQYF.

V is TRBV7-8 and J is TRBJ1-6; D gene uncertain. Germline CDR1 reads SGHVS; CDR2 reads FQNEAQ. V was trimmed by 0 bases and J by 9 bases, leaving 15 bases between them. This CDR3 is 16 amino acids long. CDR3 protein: CASSLASGVEGSPLHF. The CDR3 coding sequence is TGTGCCAGCAGCTTAGCCTCCGGGGTTGAGGGTTCACCCCTCCACTTT.

In DNA, the CDR3 is TGTGCCAGCTCCCGGTGGGCTCTATCAGGGGTCCAGAAGACCCAGTACTTC. Its translation: CASSRWALSGVQKTQYF. The chain joins TRBV7-9 to TRBJ2-5; D perhaps matches TRBD1 (6 bases). Germline assignment: CDR1 SEHNR and CDR2 FQNEAQ (reference sequence). Between the trimmed V and J ends, which lost 8 bases and 6 bases, there was a span of 28 bases. The CDR3 totals 17 residues.

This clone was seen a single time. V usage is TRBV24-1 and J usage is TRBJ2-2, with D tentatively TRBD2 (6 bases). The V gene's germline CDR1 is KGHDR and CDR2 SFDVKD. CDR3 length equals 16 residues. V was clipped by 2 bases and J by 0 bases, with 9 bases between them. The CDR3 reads CATSDSRLANTGELFF. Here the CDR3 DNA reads TGTGCCACCAGTGATTCTAGACTAGCGAACACCGGGGAGCTGTTTTTT.

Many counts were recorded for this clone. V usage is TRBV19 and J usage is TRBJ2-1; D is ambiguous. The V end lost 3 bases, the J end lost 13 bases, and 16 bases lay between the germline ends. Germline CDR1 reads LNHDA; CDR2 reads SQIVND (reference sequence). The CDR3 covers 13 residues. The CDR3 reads CASSIGRASPQFF. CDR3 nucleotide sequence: TGTGCCAGTAGTATTGGAAGGGCCTCTCCCCAGTTCTTC.

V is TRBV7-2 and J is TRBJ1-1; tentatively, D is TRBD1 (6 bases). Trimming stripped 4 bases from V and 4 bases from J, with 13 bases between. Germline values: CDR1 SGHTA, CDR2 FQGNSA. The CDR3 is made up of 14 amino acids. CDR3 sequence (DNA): TGTGCCAGCAGCTCGCAGGGGTGGGGCACTGAAGCTTTCTTT. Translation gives CASSSQGWGTEAFF.

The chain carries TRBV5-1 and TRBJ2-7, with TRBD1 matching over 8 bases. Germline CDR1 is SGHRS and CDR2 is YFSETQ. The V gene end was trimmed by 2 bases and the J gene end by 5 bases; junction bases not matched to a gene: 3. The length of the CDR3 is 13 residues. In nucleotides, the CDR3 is TGCGCCAGCAGCTTTTCAGGGGGCAACGAGCAGTACTTC. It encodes CASSFSGGNEQYF.

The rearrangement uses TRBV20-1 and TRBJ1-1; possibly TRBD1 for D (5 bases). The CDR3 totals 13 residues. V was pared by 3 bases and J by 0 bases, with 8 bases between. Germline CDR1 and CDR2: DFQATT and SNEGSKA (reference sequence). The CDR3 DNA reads TGCAGTGCTAGTTGGGACCTGAACACTGAAGCTTTCTTT. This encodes CSASWDLNTEAFF.

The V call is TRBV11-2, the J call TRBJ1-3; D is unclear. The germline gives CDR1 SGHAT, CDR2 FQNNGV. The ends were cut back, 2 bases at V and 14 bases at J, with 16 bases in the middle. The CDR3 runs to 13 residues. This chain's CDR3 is CASSLKHRDPLYF. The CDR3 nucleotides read TGTGCCAGCAGCTTAAAGCATCGAGATCCCCTATATTTT.

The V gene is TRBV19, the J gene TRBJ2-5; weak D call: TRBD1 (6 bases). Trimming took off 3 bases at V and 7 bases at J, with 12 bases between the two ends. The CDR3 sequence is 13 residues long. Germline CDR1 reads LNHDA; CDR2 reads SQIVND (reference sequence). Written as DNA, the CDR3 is TGTGCCAGTAGTATGGGGGCACTCGGGACCCAGTACTTC. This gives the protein CASSMGALGTQYF.

CDR3 loop: CASSLGRRGDEKLFF. The CDR3 nucleotides are TGTGCCAGCAGTCTAGGCAGGAGGGGGGATGAAAAACTGTTTTTT. J is TRBJ1-4 and V is TRBV28; the D gene is possibly TRBD1 (6 bases). V lost 5 bases, J lost 6 bases, and 16 bases lay in between. The CDR3 covers 15 residues. Germline assignment: CDR1 MDHEN and CDR2 SYDVKM.

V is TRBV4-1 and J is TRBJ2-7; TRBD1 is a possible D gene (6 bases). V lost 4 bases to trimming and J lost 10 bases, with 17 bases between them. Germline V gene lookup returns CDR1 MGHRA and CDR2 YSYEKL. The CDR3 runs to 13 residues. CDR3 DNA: TGCGCCAGCAGCCCTCATGGTGCAGGGGACCAGTACTTC. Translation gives CASSPHGAGDQYF.

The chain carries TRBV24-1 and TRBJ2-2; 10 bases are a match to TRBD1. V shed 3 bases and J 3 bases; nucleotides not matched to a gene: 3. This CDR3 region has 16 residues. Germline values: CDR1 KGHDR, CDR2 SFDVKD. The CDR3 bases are TGTGCCACCAGTGATGCCGGGACAGGGGACACCGGGGAGCTGTTTTTT. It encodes CATSDAGTGDTGELFF.

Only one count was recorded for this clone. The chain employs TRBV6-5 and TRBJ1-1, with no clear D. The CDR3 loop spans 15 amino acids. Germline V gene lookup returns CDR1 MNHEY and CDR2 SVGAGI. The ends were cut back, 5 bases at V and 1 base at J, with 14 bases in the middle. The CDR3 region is CASSPRTLGNTEAFF. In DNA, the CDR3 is TGTGCCAGCAGTCCCCGGACCTTAGGGAACACTGAAGCTTTCTTT.

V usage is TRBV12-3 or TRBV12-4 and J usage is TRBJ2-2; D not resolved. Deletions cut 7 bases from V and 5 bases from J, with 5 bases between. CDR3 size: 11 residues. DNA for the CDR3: TGTGCCAGCACAAGAACCGGGGAGCTGTTTTTT. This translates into CASTRTGELFF.

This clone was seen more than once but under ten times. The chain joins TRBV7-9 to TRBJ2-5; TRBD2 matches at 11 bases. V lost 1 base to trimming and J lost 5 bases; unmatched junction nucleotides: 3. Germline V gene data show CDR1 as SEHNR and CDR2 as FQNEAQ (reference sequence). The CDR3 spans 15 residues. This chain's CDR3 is CASSLGSGRAETQYF. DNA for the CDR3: TGTGCCAGCAGCTTAGGTAGCGGGAGGGCGGAGACCCAGTACTTC.